The 27 T cell receptor beta chains reported below all come from one sample, sequenced in a study of vaccination and CD4 T cells after COVID-19 (dated by TCRdb to between 2022 and 2023). The method behind the library was PCR. The sequencer was an Illumina iSeq 100. TCR sequencing of DNA from cultured CD4+ T cells used the Oncomine TCR Beta short-read assay at the Johns Hopkins FTIC core. TCRdb ran its own pipeline on the public reads, namely fastp trimming at Q25 and MiXCR clone calling, and kept in-frame beta chains. Each record represents a unique CDR3 protein, reported with the most common genes and DNA among its rows. Recorded for this sample are about 11,000 distinct CDR3 sequences; approximately 32% of them occurred a single time. Around a sixth of the sample is taken by the ten largest. Antigens for these TCRs are unknown. The treatment or condition label of this sample denotes: approximately nine-day PBMC culture with coronavirus spike peptide pools or control peptides (ViraFEST assay).

The sample consisted of CD4+ T cells from blood, cultured in vitro, taken after SARS-CoV-2 vaccination. Receptors originate from a human donor who had recovered from COVID-19.

V and J are TRBV5-1 and TRBJ1-6; D is unclear. The V end was cut by 5 bases, the J end by 7 bases, with 10 bases between. The CDR3 is 13 residues long. Germline V gene sequence: CDR1 SGHRS, CDR2 YFSETQ. The CDR3 DNA follows: TGCGCCAGCAGGCAAGTCGAGAATTCACCCCTCCACTTT. This codes for CASRQVENSPLHF.

The gene calls are TRBV6-2 or TRBV6-3 and TRBJ1-2, with TRBD1 as a possible D gene (5 bases). CDR3 size: 14 residues. Trimming took 2 bases from V and 2 from J, leaving 9 bases between them. CDR1 and CDR2 (germline): MNHEY, SVGEGT. CDR3 amino acids: CASSYGGLNYGYTF. The CDR3 coding sequence is TGTGCCAGCAGTTACGGGGGTTTAAACTATGGCTACACCTTC.

The rearrangement uses TRBV6-1 and TRBJ2-2; 9 bases line up with TRBD1. Trimming took 7 bases from V and 0 from J; bases not matched to a gene: 6. The CDR3 loop spans 16 amino acids. Per the germline V gene, CDR1 is MNHNS and CDR2 is SASEGT. The CDR3 loop is CASTKGTGTNTGELFF. The CDR3 nucleotides are TGTGCCAGCACAAAGGGGACAGGGACGAACACCGGGGAGCTGTTTTTT.

A few counts support this clonotype. This chain joins TRBV27 and TRBJ1-1; D uncertain. The CDR3 covers 12 residues. Germline lookup yields CDR1 MNHEY and CDR2 SMNVEV (reference sequence). V lost 8 bases and J 6 bases, leaving 13 bases between the germline ends. The DNA for the CDR3 is TGTGCCAGCGCCTCGGTTGGAGCTGAAGCTTTCTTT. It translates to CASASVGAEAFF.

The chain couples TRBV28 to TRBJ2-7, with TRBD2 matching over 9 bases. Trimming removed 4 bases from V and 5 bases from J; junction bases left unmatched: 6. CDR1 MDHEN and CDR2 SYDVKM come from the germline V gene. The CDR3 totals 14 residues. CDR3 loop: CASSSGGRVDEQYF. DNA of the CDR3: TGTGCCAGCAGTTCGGGCGGGAGGGTCGACGAGCAGTACTTC.

This clonotype was seen more than once but under ten times. The rearrangement links TRBV10-2 to TRBJ2-7, with TRBD1 identical over 8 bases. Unmatched junction bases numbered 5, after V lost 1 base and J lost 9 bases. Germline V gene lookup returns CDR1 WSHSY and CDR2 SAAADI. This CDR3 region has 13 residues. CDR3 region: CASSEYRQGWQYF. For the CDR3, the DNA is TGCGCCAGCAGTGAGTACCGACAGGGGTGGCAGTACTTC.

This clonotype was recorded a few times. V usage is TRBV11-2 and J usage is TRBJ2-7; 12 bases fit TRBD2. CDR1 is SGHAT, CDR2 FQNNGV, per germline. Unmatched junction bases numbered 5, after V lost 1 base and J lost 1 base. The CDR3 loop spans 17 amino acids. DNA of the CDR3: TGTGCCAGCAGCTTAGTCCGAGGACTAGCGGGGTCCTACGAGCAGTACTTC. This codes for CASSLVRGLAGSYEQYF.

The chain couples TRBV6-1 to TRBJ2-3; TRBD1 is a possible D gene (8 bases). The CDR3 loop spans 15 amino acids. V was trimmed by 5 bases and J by 10 bases, leaving 22 bases between them. Germline V lookup: CDR1 MNHNS, CDR2 SASEGT. CDR3 nucleotide sequence: TGTGCCAGCAGTAGTACAGGGGGTGCTGGGGGGGCGCAGTATTTT. Protein product: CASSSTGGAGGAQYF.

This clonotype has only a few counts. V gene TRBV19 combines with J gene TRBJ1-5; D uncertain. The CDR3 spans 12 residues. The V gene's germline CDR1 is LNHDA and CDR2 SQIVND (reference sequence). Trimming removed 6 bases from V and 0 bases from J, with 3 bases in between. The CDR3 DNA reads as TGTGCCAGTAGGGTTAGCAATCAGCCCCAGCATTTT. The encoded protein is CASRVSNQPQHF.

By sample fraction, this clonotype is large (0.1 to 1%). The chain links TRBV6-1 to TRBJ2-7; 9 bases are a match to TRBD2. The V segment lost 6 bases and the J segment 2 bases; nucleotides outside the gene matches: 2. Looked up from germline, CDR1 is MNHNS and CDR2 is SASEGT. The CDR3 consists of 13 residues. The CDR3 loop is CASRLAGTYEQYF. In nucleotides, the CDR3 is TGTGCCAGCAGACTAGCGGGTACCTACGAGCAGTACTTC.

This clonotype is classed as medium-sized. The chain is built from TRBV7-9 and TRBJ1-1; tentatively, D is TRBD1 (5 bases). Looked up from germline, CDR1 is SEHNR and CDR2 is FQNEAQ (reference sequence). The CDR3 contains 14 residues. Trimming took off 0 bases at V and 13 bases at J, with 18 bases between the two ends. CDR3 nucleotide sequence: TGTGCCAGCAGCTTAGCGGGGCGTCAGACTTTTGATTTCTTT. This translates into CASSLAGRQTFDFF.

The rearrangement uses TRBV6-5 and TRBJ1-3; D unclear. The germline gives CDR1 MNHEY, CDR2 SVGAGI. This CDR3 is built from 16 residues. V was clipped by 0 bases and J by 3 bases, with 12 bases between them. The DNA of the CDR3 is TGTGCCAGCAGTTACTCGATGTCAGCGGGTGGAAACACCATATATTTT. Protein: CASSYSMSAGGNTIYF.

The CDR3 DNA reads as TGTGCCAGCAGTTACGGATCAGGCGCCCAAGAGACCCAGTACTTC. Translating gives CASSYGSGAQETQYF. The chain has TRBV6-2 or TRBV6-3 and TRBJ2-5; D not resolved. Trimming removed 2 bases from V and 1 base from J, with 11 bases in between. CDR1 and CDR2 (germline): MNHEY, SVGEGT. There are 15 residues in the CDR3.

CDR3 residues: CASRISQGGETQYF. As DNA, the CDR3 is TGCGCCAGCAGAATCTCACAGGGAGGGGAGACCCAGTACTTC. This chain uses TRBV5-1 with TRBJ2-5; maybe TRBD2 (7 bases). Germline V lookup: CDR1 SGHRS, CDR2 YFSETQ. CDR3 length: 14 residues. V lost 5 bases to trimming and J lost 5 bases, with 16 bases between them.

This clonotype is labeled medium-sized. The rearrangement joins TRBV7-2 to TRBJ1-1, with 7 bases that match TRBD1. This CDR3 has 15 amino acids. Looked up from germline, CDR1 is SGHTA and CDR2 is FQGNSA. The V and J ends lost 5 bases and 6 bases, in that order; junction bases with no gene match: 12. Here the CDR3 DNA reads TGTGCCAGCAGCCCACAGGGGCGGCTGGGCGCTGAAGCTTTCTTT. Amino acid sequence: CASSPQGRLGAEAFF.

The chain employs TRBV20-1 and TRBJ2-7; D is undetermined. The CDR3 runs to 14 residues. Germline loops: CDR1 DFQATT, CDR2 SNEGSKA (reference sequence). Trimming removed 4 bases from V and 4 bases from J, with 17 bases in between. This CDR3 is CSAISPGAIYEQYF. DNA for the CDR3: TGCAGTGCTATATCCCCAGGAGCAATTTACGAGCAGTACTTC.

The chain couples TRBV4-3 to TRBJ2-3; D gene ambiguous. Germline V lookup: CDR1 LGHNA, CDR2 YSLEER. The CDR3 spans 12 residues. The V gene lost 2 bases and the J gene lost 8 bases, with 8 bases spanning the gap. The CDR3, as DNA: TGCGCCAGCAGCCAAAAATTGGGTACGCAGTATTTT. This sequence encodes CASSQKLGTQYF.

This CDR3 is CASSPILGTQETQYF. As DNA, the CDR3 is TGTGCCAGCTCACCGATTCTAGGGACCCAAGAGACCCAGTACTTC. This chain links TRBV18 with TRBJ2-5; D tentatively fits TRBD1 or TRBD2 (5 bases each). The CDR3 extends over 15 amino acids. The germline V and J ends were trimmed by 3 bases and 1 base, with 12 bases remaining between them. Germline V lookup: CDR1 KGHSH, CDR2 LQKENI.

This clonotype has more than one count but fewer than ten. This chain connects TRBV7-8 to TRBJ2-7, with 7 bases matching TRBD1. This CDR3 region has 15 residues. The V gene's germline CDR1 is SGHVS and CDR2 FQNEAQ. After removal of 1 base from V and 2 bases from J, the junction contained 5 bases not matched to a gene. DNA of the CDR3: TGTGCCAGCAGCTTAGTCGTCGACAGGGCCTACGAGCAGTACTTC. It encodes CASSLVVDRAYEQYF.

The chain joins TRBV19 to TRBJ1-1, with a tentative D call TRBD1 (5 bases). CDR1 and CDR2 (germline): LNHDA, SQIVND (reference sequence). V was cut by 6 bases and J by 4 bases, with 12 bases left in between. The CDR3 has 13 amino acids. CDR3 loop: CASRKGPPTEAFF. The DNA of the CDR3 is TGTGCCAGTAGAAAGGGACCTCCCACTGAAGCTTTCTTT.

This clonotype was seen only a few times. This chain joins TRBV6-1 and TRBJ1-2, with unresolved D. Trimming removed 5 bases at V and 7 bases at J, with 11 bases between. This CDR3 has 12 amino acids. Germline V gives CDR1 MNHNS, CDR2 SASEGT. CDR3 nucleotide sequence: TGTGCCAGCAGTCAGATTAATGGTGGCTACACCTTC. Amino acid sequence: CASSQINGGYTF.

The genes are TRBV2 and TRBJ2-2, with D possibly matching TRBD2 (5 bases). The CDR3 is 15 amino acids. The V end was cut by 8 bases, the J end by 0 bases, with 13 bases between. Germline-derived CDR1 and CDR2 are SNHLY and FYNNEI. The CDR3 DNA reads as TGTGCCAGCCGTCAGGAGAGGGCGAACACCGGGGAGCTGTTTTTT. Amino acid sequence: CASRQERANTGELFF.

Only a few counts were recorded for this clonotype. This chain links TRBV27 with TRBJ1-6; possible D gene TRBD1, 5 bases. The CDR3 covers 15 residues. CDR1 and CDR2 from the germline V gene are MNHEY and SMNVEV (reference sequence). Trimming removed 8 bases from V and 7 bases from J, with 18 bases in between. CDR3 DNA: TGTGCCAGCTCGACTCGGCAGGGCAGGAATTCACCCCTCCACTTT. Translated, it gives CASSTRQGRNSPLHF.

This clonotype was seen only once. The chain has TRBV28 and TRBJ1-3, with D tentatively TRBD1 (5 bases). The germline V and J ends were trimmed by 7 bases and 6 bases, with 13 bases remaining between them. The CDR3 extends over 13 amino acids. Germline loops: CDR1 MDHEN, CDR2 SYDVKM. The CDR3 here is CASNLGTQNTIYF. The CDR3 bases are TGTGCCAGCAACCTGGGGACTCAAAACACCATATATTTT.

This clonotype rates as medium-sized (0.01 to 0.1%). The J gene is TRBJ1-1, the V gene TRBV5-6; 10 bases match TRBD1. Trimming took 1 base from V and 1 from J; bases not matched to a gene: 4. Germline CDR1 SGHDT, CDR2 YYEEEE. The CDR3 consists of 16 residues. CDR3 DNA sequence: TGTGCCAGCAGCTTGTTCGGACAGGGGGGGAACACTGAAGCTTTCTTT. Translating gives CASSLFGQGGNTEAFF.

The chain recombines TRBV7-3 with TRBJ2-3; D might be TRBD2 (6 bases). Per germline, CDR1 SGHTA and CDR2 FQGTGA. This CDR3 contains 16 residues. Between the trimmed V and J ends, which lost 5 bases and 1 base, there was a span of 16 bases. Here the CDR3 DNA reads TGTGCCAGCAGCCTTGGCGGGGACCCAGGCACAGATACGCAGTATTTT. Protein product: CASSLGGDPGTDTQYF. Combining the CDR3 with reference TRBV7-3 and TRBJ2-3 gives the whole variable domain GAGVSQTPSNKVTEKGKYVELRCDPISGHTALYWYRQSLGQGPEFLIYFQGTGAADDSGLPNDRFFAVRPEGSVSTLKIQRTERGDSAVYLCASSLGGDPGTDTQYFGPGTRLTVL.

The chain combines TRBV6-2 or TRBV6-3 with TRBJ2-5; D gene unclear. In germline, CDR1 is MNHEY, CDR2 SVGEGT. The V gene lost 3 bases and the J gene lost 4 bases, with 12 bases spanning the gap. The CDR3 is 14 amino acids. The chain's CDR3 is CASSYRQVLETQYF. CDR3 sequence (DNA): TGTGCCAGCAGTTATCGCCAGGTCCTAGAGACCCAGTACTTC.